The TCR beta chain under discussion was sequenced for a study of blood T cells in healthy people across ages. Study conclusions and caveats: Unknown donor CMV status possibly confounded expanded clonotype changes. TCR beta diversity per million T cells fell roughly linearly with age.

Note on this clonotype: Its antigen is unknown.

The use of a sample-barcoded 5' primer and a J-beta primer mix characterized a second PCR of roughly 7 to 11 cycles. TCRdb ran MiXCR on the 5' RACE reads and lists one entry per CDR3 protein. The data hold fewer than 950,000 distinct CDR3 sequences, with roughly 53% observed a single time. Per-sample yields of isolated PBMCs were at least 6 million. The CDR3 extends over 12 amino acids. V was clipped by 7 bases and J by 9 bases, with 16 bases between them. The germline CDR1 and CDR2 sequences are SQVTM and ANQGSEA. This chain connects TRBV29-1 to TRBJ2-1; D may be TRBD2 (6 bases). Sequencing was carried out using blood. This clonotype originated in a man older than 75 in good health. The CDR3 sequence is CSGGDRSPEQFF. For the CDR3, the DNA is TGCAGCGGGGGGGACCGCAGTCCTGAGCAGTTCTTC.